There are many counts of the clone carrying this TCR beta chain. Its target is not known. The data originate from a study of glioma-infiltrating T cells. General study findings and limits: Above-expected tissue-blood divergence occurred in all gliomas, most in low-grade ones. Only very few CDR3 sequences appeared in both tissue and blood.

The germline V gene encodes CDR1 DFQATT and CDR2 SNEGSKA (reference sequence). After removal of 6 bases from V and 5 bases from J, the junction contained 3 bases not matched to a gene. This CDR3 spans 13 amino acids. Amplification of TCR alpha and beta CDR3 regions from RNA used iRepertoire nested multiplex PCR. Tissue mRNA or PBMC total RNA, 100-400 ng, went into one-step reverse transcription and amplification. TCRdb re-analysed the multiplex PCR reads in MiXCR, keeping a single row per CDR3 protein. Of under 200,000 distinct CDR3 sequences in the sample, around 42% were seen once. The TCR originated in a human donor with low-grade glioma or glioblastoma, undergoing nonglioma brain surgery, or in good health (not recorded which). The chain uses TRBV20-1 and TRBJ2-7, with 14 bases matching TRBD2. Specimen: glioma tissue, nonneoplastic brain tissue, or PBMCs (not recorded which). The CDR3 region is CSATGLAGDEQYF. DNA for the CDR3: TGCAGTGCGACGGGACTAGCGGGGGACGAGCAGTACTTC.